These 28 T cell receptor beta chains came from one sample sequenced in a study of CD8 T cells in Susac syndrome. Random hexamers primed reverse transcription of about 0.45 to 1 ug RNA. MiXCR, applied by TCRdb to the immunoSEQ multiplex PCR reads, yields one record per CDR3 protein. There are about 83,000 distinct CDR3 sequences in the sample; roughly 94% occur only once, and more than 0.45% lies in the top ten. The sample consisted of CD8+ T cells from PBMCs. These receptors originate from a human donor with Susac syndrome.

The chain couples TRBV5-1 to TRBJ1-1; D gene ambiguous. Germline V gene lookup returns CDR1 SGHRS and CDR2 YFSETQ. CDR3 length: 13 amino acids. V lost 1 base to trimming and J lost 3 bases, with 7 bases between them. CDR3 DNA: TGCGCCAGCAGCTTGATCGGGGACACTGAAGCTTTCTTT. As protein: CASSLIGDTEAFF. The full variable domain, rest sourced from reference TRBV5-1 and TRBJ1-1, is KAGVTQTPRYLIKTRGQQVTLSCSPISGHRSVSWYQQTPGQGLQFLFEYFSETQRNKGNFPGRFSGRQFSNSRSEMNVSTLELGDSALYLCASSLIGDTEAFFGQGTRLTVV.

The chain recombines TRBV6-6 with TRBJ2-1, with 7 positions matching TRBD2. V lost 7 bases, J lost 0 bases, and 9 bases stayed unmatched. Germline CDR1 reads MNHNY; CDR2 reads SVGAGI (reference sequence). This CDR3 is built from 16 residues. The CDR3 reads CASIPSGTSSYNEQFF. For the CDR3, the DNA is TGTGCCAGCATCCCTAGCGGTACTAGCTCCTACAATGAGCAGTTCTTC.

The chain combines TRBV7-9 with TRBJ1-2; D remains unclear. The germline V gene encodes CDR1 SEHNR and CDR2 FQNEAQ (reference sequence). Trimming took off 3 bases at V and 3 bases at J, with 11 bases between the two ends. The CDR3 runs 14 residues. CDR3 nucleotide sequence: TGTGCCAGCAGCTTCGGCCCACCCCACTATGGCTACACCTTC. Its translation: CASSFGPPHYGYTF.

The chain joins TRBV4-1 to TRBJ2-5, with 10 bases that match TRBD2. CDR1 MGHRA and CDR2 YSYEKL come from the germline V gene. The CDR3 is 17 amino acids. Germline trimming cut 1 base from V and 4 bases from J; bases unmatched to any gene: 9. CDR3 amino acids: CASSQVPGTSESETQYF. CDR3 in DNA: TGCGCCAGCAGCCAAGTGCCCGGGACTAGCGAATCAGAGACCCAGTACTTC.

J is TRBJ2-1 and V is TRBV7-9, with D possibly TRBD2 on 5 matching bases. Per the germline V gene, CDR1 is SEHNR and CDR2 is FQNEAQ (reference sequence). Trimming shortened V by 4 bases and J by 3 bases, and 16 bases separated the two germline ends. The CDR3 sequence is 16 residues long. The CDR3 is CASSSYNNGVYNEQFF. Here the CDR3 DNA reads TGTGCCAGCAGCTCGTACAATAACGGGGTCTACAATGAGCAGTTCTTC.

The chain carries TRBV9 and TRBJ2-7; TRBD2 matches at 7 bases. The CDR3 spans 13 residues. The V and J ends lost 4 bases and 3 bases, in that order; junction bases with no gene match: 4. Germline V gives CDR1 SGDLS, CDR2 YYNGEE. CDR3 residues: CASSPRGGYEQYF. CDR3 bases: TGTGCCAGCAGCCCCCGCGGGGGCTACGAGCAGTACTTC. Filled out from reference TRBV9 and TRBJ2-7, the complete variable domain reads DSGVTQTPKHLITATGQRVTLRCSPRSGDLSVYWYQQSLDQGLQFLIQYYNGEERAKGNILERFSAQQFPDLHSELNLSSLELGDSALYFCASSPRGGYEQYFGPGTRLTVT.

This clonotype was observed a handful of times. The chain carries TRBV27 and TRBJ2-1, with 8 bases lining up with TRBD2. The CDR3 consists of 15 residues. Germline trimming cut 2 bases from V and 1 base from J; bases unmatched to any gene: 1. Germline loops: CDR1 MNHEY, CDR2 SMNVEV (reference sequence). CDR3 in DNA: TGTGCCAGCAGTTTAGCGGGAGGTTCCTACAATGAGCAGTTCTTC. It codes for CASSLAGGSYNEQFF.

This rearrangement joins TRBV19 to TRBJ2-1, with D uncertain. The germline gives CDR1 LNHDA, CDR2 SQIVND (reference sequence). This CDR3 is built from 13 residues. V lost 1 base and J lost 6, with 7 bases in between. In DNA form, the CDR3 reads TGTGCCAGTAGTATAGTACAGTCCAATGAGCAGTTCTTC. This translates into CASSIVQSNEQFF. Based on the CDR3 plus reference TRBV19 and TRBJ2-1, the full variable domain is DGGITQSPKYLFRKEGQNVTLSCEQNLNHDAMYWYRQDPGQGLRLIYYSQIVNDFQKGDIAEGYSVSREKKESFPLTVTSAQKNPTAFYLCASSIVQSNEQFFGPGTRLTVL.

The CDR3: CASSPGQLGEAFF. CDR3 sequence (DNA): TGTGCCAGCAGCCCCGGACAGTTGGGTGAAGCTTTCTTT. The rearrangement uses TRBV7-3 and TRBJ1-1, with D possibly being TRBD1 (6 bases). This CDR3 is built from 13 residues. V was cut by 5 bases and J by 7 bases, with 14 bases left in between. Germline V gene lookup returns CDR1 SGHTA and CDR2 FQGTGA.

The V gene is TRBV20-1, the J gene TRBJ1-1, with TRBD1 matching 9 bases. J was trimmed by 1 base and V by 6 bases; bases with no gene match: 6. CDR3 length: 14 amino acids. Germline CDR1 reads DFQATT; CDR2 reads SNEGSKA (reference sequence). The CDR3 DNA follows: TGCAGTGCGCCCCTGGGACAGGGGAACACTGAAGCTTTCTTT. Encoded protein: CSAPLGQGNTEAFF.

CDR3: CASRSTSLEQFF. The CDR3 DNA reads as TGTGCCAGCAGATCAACTAGCTTGGAGCAGTTCTTC. The V call is TRBV13, the J call TRBJ2-1; D possibly corresponds to TRBD2 (6 bases). The germline CDR1 and CDR2 sequences are PRHDT and FYEKMQ (reference sequence). V shed 6 bases and J shed 10 bases, with 13 bases lying between them. The CDR3 has 12 amino acids.

In regard to this clonotype: A junction end diverges from the germline sequence, so it may reflect a read error. The chain is built from TRBV2 and TRBJ2-7; TRBD2 is a possible D gene (6 bases). The CDR3 is 10 amino acids. Germline V gives CDR1 SNHLY, CDR2 FYNNEI. The CDR3 nucleotides are TGTGCCAGCAGTGTCGAGACTAGTGAATTC. Translating it yields CASSVETSEF.

The chain carries TRBV7-8 and TRBJ2-7, with 7 bases fitting TRBD2. This CDR3 region has 14 residues. The junction had 7 bases not matched to a gene; V was cut back by 5 bases and J by 3 bases. CDR1 SGHVS and CDR2 FQNEAQ come from the germline V gene. CDR3 in amino acids: CASSTQLADYEQYF. The CDR3 DNA is TGTGCCAGCAGCACCCAGCTAGCGGACTACGAGCAGTACTTC.

The rearrangement links TRBV27 to TRBJ2-2; D uncertain. Trimming pared 3 bases from V and 6 bases from J, leaving 11 bases between. Germline CDR1 reads MNHEY; CDR2 reads SMNVEV (reference sequence). The CDR3 runs 14 residues. The DNA of the CDR3 is TGTGCCAGCAGTTTGTCAGGCGGTCCCGGGGAGCTGTTTTTT. Translated: CASSLSGGPGELFF.

The rearrangement uses TRBV15 and TRBJ2-7; no firm D call. Per germline, CDR1 LNHNV and CDR2 YYDKDF (reference sequence). The CDR3 has 15 residues. V lost 5 bases and J 2 bases, leaving 16 bases between the germline ends. The CDR3 reads CATSSPGPTPYEQYF. The CDR3 DNA follows: TGTGCCACCAGCTCGCCCGGACCCACCCCCTACGAGCAGTACTTC.

The chain uses TRBV5-4 and TRBJ2-3, with a tentative D call TRBD2 (6 bases). Germline values: CDR1 SGHNT, CDR2 YYREEE (reference sequence). Trimming took off 4 bases at V and 2 bases at J, with 17 bases between the two ends. This CDR3 contains 16 residues. The CDR3 loop is CASSPIAEIHTDTQYF. The CDR3 coding sequence is TGTGCCAGCAGCCCGATAGCGGAAATCCACACAGATACGCAGTATTTT.

This sequence joins TRBV19 and TRBJ2-1, with 8 bases lining up with TRBD1. The CDR3 contains 13 residues. Germline values: CDR1 LNHDA, CDR2 SQIVND (reference sequence). V lost 10 bases and J lost 4; bases outside the gene matches: 6. The CDR3 sequence is CATRQGAYNEQFF. The DNA for the CDR3 is TGTGCCACGAGGCAGGGGGCATACAATGAGCAGTTCTTC.

The rearrangement links TRBV12-3 or TRBV12-4 to TRBJ2-1, with 8 nucleotides matching TRBD2. V lost 4 bases, J lost 5 bases, and 10 bases stayed unmatched. The CDR3 totals 16 residues. The CDR3 is CASSSPSGPSHNEQFF. As DNA, the CDR3 is TGTGCCAGCAGTTCCCCTAGCGGGCCAAGCCACAATGAGCAGTTCTTC.

The genes are TRBV29-1 and TRBJ2-2, with 14 bases fitting TRBD2. The V and J ends lost 7 bases and 6 bases, in that order; junction bases with no gene match: 10. The CDR3 covers 16 residues. Germline CDR1 is SQVTM and CDR2 is ANQGSEA. CDR3 nucleotide sequence: TGCAGCGCGACGGGACTAGCGGGAGATGTTGCCGGGGAGCTGTTTTTT. Translating gives CSATGLAGDVAGELFF.

This chain joins TRBV7-9 and TRBJ2-5; TRBD1 aligns across 9 bases. The V segment lost 5 bases and the J segment 2 bases; nucleotides outside the gene matches: 9. Germline values: CDR1 SEHNR, CDR2 FQNEAQ (reference sequence). The CDR3 consists of 16 residues. CDR3 residues: CASSPDRGDDQETQYF. The CDR3 bases are TGTGCCAGCAGCCCGGACAGGGGAGATGATCAAGAGACCCAGTACTTC.

The chain employs TRBV9 and TRBJ2-7; D is perhaps TRBD2 (5 bases). Per the germline V gene, CDR1 is SGDLS and CDR2 is YYNGEE. V gave up 6 bases and J gave up 2 bases, with 12 bases separating them. The CDR3 covers 13 residues. The CDR3 DNA reads TGTGCCAGCAAGGGAGAGCATACCTACGAGCAGTACTTC. Translating gives CASKGEHTYEQYF.

This clonotype was seen once. V and J are TRBV27 and TRBJ2-5; D is unclear. Germline V gene sequence: CDR1 MNHEY, CDR2 SMNVEV (reference sequence). V was cut by 0 bases and J by 1 base, with 9 bases left in between. This CDR3 has 15 amino acids. The CDR3 loop reads CASSLSQWGQETQYF. The CDR3 coding sequence is TGTGCCAGCAGTTTATCCCAGTGGGGCCAAGAGACCCAGTACTTC.

This chain joins TRBV6-6 and TRBJ1-1; weak D call: TRBD1 (5 bases). Trimming cost V 8 bases and J 12 bases, with 16 bases left between them. The CDR3 loop spans 11 amino acids. Germline V gene data show CDR1 as MNHNY and CDR2 as SVGAGI (reference sequence). The CDR3 reads CASPSGGRTFF. CDR3 sequence (DNA): TGTGCCAGCCCCAGTGGGGGGAGGACTTTCTTT.

The chain recombines TRBV20-1 with TRBJ2-1, with D hard to call. The CDR3 totals 12 residues. The germline V gene encodes CDR1 DFQATT and CDR2 SNEGSKA (reference sequence). Trimming left V 8 bases short and J 2 bases short, with 10 bases between. CDR3 DNA: TGCAGTATCCCGTGGACCTACAATGAGCAGTTCTTC. Translation gives CSIPWTYNEQFF.

The chain recombines TRBV5-6 with TRBJ2-1; possibly TRBD1 for D (5 bases). From germline, CDR1 is SGHDT and CDR2 YYEEEE. Trimming took off 3 bases at V and 10 bases at J, with 11 bases between the two ends. The CDR3 has 12 amino acids. In DNA, the CDR3 is TGTGCCAGCAGCTCACAGGTAGGGGAGCAGTTCTTC. Encoded protein: CASSSQVGEQFF.

The gene calls are TRBV13 and TRBJ2-1; 9 bases align to TRBD2. This CDR3 comprises 17 residues. The V gene's germline CDR1 is PRHDT and CDR2 FYEKMQ (reference sequence). V trimming: 8 bases; J trimming: 0 bases; junction bases outside the gene matches: 11. DNA for the CDR3: TGTGCCAGCGGCTCGGCTAGCGGGACGAGCTCCTACAATGAGCAGTTCTTC. As protein: CASGSASGTSSYNEQFF. The variable domain in full, completed from reference TRBV13 and TRBJ2-1, reads AAGVIQSPRHLIKEKRETATLKCYPIPRHDTVYWYQQGPGQDPQFLISFYEKMQSDKGSIPDRFSAQQFSDYHSELNMSSLELGDSALYFCASGSASGTSSYNEQFFGPGTRLTVL.

The V and J genes are TRBV19 and TRBJ2-7; 7 bases fit TRBD2. The CDR3 sequence is 15 residues long. Unmatched junction bases numbered 6, after V lost 3 bases and J lost 1 base. In germline, CDR1 is LNHDA, CDR2 SQIVND (reference sequence). The CDR3 loop reads CASSIELAFSYEQYF. The CDR3 DNA is TGTGCCAGTAGTATTGAACTAGCGTTTTCCTACGAGCAGTACTTC.

This chain connects TRBV5-1 to TRBJ2-7; D possibly uses TRBD1 or TRBD2 (5 bases each). With 3 bases removed from V and 7 bases from J, the gap between germline ends came to 17 bases. Germline lookup yields CDR1 SGHRS and CDR2 YFSETQ. CDR3 length: 14 residues. The CDR3, as DNA: TGCGCCAGCAGCTCAGGACCGGGGACCCAGGAGCAGTACTTC. Its translation is CASSSGPGTQEQYF.